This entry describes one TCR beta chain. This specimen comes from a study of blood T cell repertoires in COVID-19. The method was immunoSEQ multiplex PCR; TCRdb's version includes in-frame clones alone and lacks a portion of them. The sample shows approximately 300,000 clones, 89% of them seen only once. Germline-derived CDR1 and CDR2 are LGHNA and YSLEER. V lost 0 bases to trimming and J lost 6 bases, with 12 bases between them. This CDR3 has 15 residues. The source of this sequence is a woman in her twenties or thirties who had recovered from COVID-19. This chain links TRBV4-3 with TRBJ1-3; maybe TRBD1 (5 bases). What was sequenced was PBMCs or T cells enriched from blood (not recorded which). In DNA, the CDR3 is TGCGCCAGCAGCCAAGACCCCGACAGCCAAAACACCATATATTTT. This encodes CASSQDPDSQNTIYF.